This entry lists 19 T cell receptor beta chains sequenced from one sample in a study of T cell responses to AZD1222 COVID-19 vaccine. Using immunoSEQ multiplex PCR, the repertoire was profiled, and TCRdb retains in-frame clones only, with some absent. The data contain about 150,000 clones, 85% to 95% of them singletons. The source was peripheral blood, collected on day 0 of AZD1222 vaccination. These TCRs come from an adult in good health.

J is TRBJ2-5 and V is TRBV28; no firm D call. The CDR3 has 16 residues. Germline V lookup: CDR1 MDHEN, CDR2 SYDVKM. Trimming shortened V by 5 bases and J by 1 base, and 17 bases separated the two germline ends. The CDR3 DNA reads as TGTGCCAGCAGTACCCCAGAAGTGGCCGCCCAAGAGACCCAGTACTTC. This translates into CASSTPEVAAQETQYF. The full variable domain, completed using reference TRBV28 and TRBJ2-5, is DVKVTQSSRYLVKRTGEKVFLECVQDMDHENMFWYRQDPGLGLRLIYFSYDVKMKEKGDIPEGYSVSREKKERFSLILESASTNQTSMYLCASSTPEVAAQETQYFGPGTRLLVL.

Here the CDR3 DNA reads TGTGCCTGGGGGGTGGGGGCAAACGCTGAAGCTTTCTTT. Translation gives CAWGVGANAEAFF. V usage is TRBV30 and J usage is TRBJ1-1, with D possibly matching TRBD1 (6 bases). The CDR3 sequence is 13 residues long. Trimming shortened V by 5 bases and J by 6 bases, and 16 bases separated the two germline ends. CDR1 and CDR2 (germline): GTSNPN, SVGIG (reference sequence).

The chain recombines TRBV7-3 with TRBJ1-2; D gene uncertain. Per the germline V gene, CDR1 is SGHTA and CDR2 is FQGTGA. Trimming cost V 2 bases and J 2 bases, with 9 bases left between them. The CDR3 loop spans 14 amino acids. CDR3 loop: CASSLEGGNYGYTF. CDR3 nucleotide sequence: TGTGCCAGCAGCTTAGAGGGAGGGAACTATGGCTACACCTTC. Full variable domain (rest looked up from reference TRBV7-3 and TRBJ1-2): GAGVSQTPSNKVTEKGKYVELRCDPISGHTALYWYRQSLGQGPEFLIYFQGTGAADDSGLPNDRFFAVRPEGSVSTLKIQRTERGDSAVYLCASSLEGGNYGYTFGSGTRLTVV.

This clone was observed a single time. This chain connects TRBV20-1 to TRBJ1-2; D is undetermined. V dropped 7 bases and J dropped 5 bases, with 8 bases sitting between them. The CDR3 consists of 10 residues. Germline loops: CDR1 DFQATT, CDR2 SNEGSKA (reference sequence). This CDR3 is CSVEWYGYTF. CDR3 DNA sequence: TGCAGTGTGGAGTGGTATGGCTACACCTTC.

The rearrangement uses TRBV7-8 and TRBJ2-7; 9 bases are a match to TRBD2. The J segment lost 1 base and the V segment lost 5 bases, leaving 9 bases of the junction unmatched. CDR3 length: 16 amino acids. Looked up from germline, CDR1 is SGHVS and CDR2 is FQNEAQ. The CDR3 coding sequence is TGTGCCAGCAGCCCTTCTTGGCTAGCGGGATCCTACGAGCAGTACTTC. Encoded protein: CASSPSWLAGSYEQYF.

This chain links TRBV9 with TRBJ2-1, with TRBD2 matching 7 bases. Germline assignment: CDR1 SGDLS and CDR2 YYNGEE. The CDR3 totals 13 residues. After removal of 0 bases from V and 12 bases from J, the junction contained 6 bases not matched to a gene. CDR3 DNA sequence: TGTGCCAGCAGCGTAGGACTAGCTGGTGGGCAGTTCTTC. Translated: CASSVGLAGGQFF.

The J gene is TRBJ1-1, the V gene TRBV6-5, with no clear D. Per germline, CDR1 MNHEY and CDR2 SVGAGI. The CDR3 consists of 12 residues. V was shortened by 1 base and J by 6 bases, with 6 bases between the two germline ends. The CDR3 sequence: CASSYYSAEAFF. Written as DNA, the CDR3 is TGTGCCAGCAGTTACTACTCAGCTGAAGCTTTCTTT.

This clone was counted a single time. DNA for the CDR3: TGTGCCAGCAGTTACTTAGGACAGCCTGAAGCTTTCTTT. This sequence encodes CASSYLGQPEAFF. The rearrangement joins TRBV6-5 to TRBJ1-1; D possibly corresponds to TRBD1 (6 bases). The CDR3 contains 13 residues. Trimming stripped 1 base from V and 6 bases from J, with 9 bases between. Germline V CDR1 and CDR2: MNHEY, SVGAGI.

The rearrangement joins TRBV5-1 to TRBJ2-3; a weak D match, TRBD2 (6 bases). The CDR3 spans 17 residues. The V gene's germline CDR1 is SGHRS and CDR2 YFSETQ. V was shortened by 3 bases and J by 2 bases, with 19 bases between the two germline ends. CDR3 bases: TGCGCCAGCAGCTATACTCCCTCGGGACTGAACACAGATACGCAGTATTTT. This sequence encodes CASSYTPSGLNTDTQYF.

The gene calls are TRBV7-9 and TRBJ1-2, with a weak D call TRBD1 (6 bases). This CDR3 contains 16 residues. V lost 5 bases and J lost 11, with 27 bases in between. The germline CDR1 and CDR2 sequences are SEHNR and FQNEAQ (reference sequence). CDR3 protein: CASSLVGGHLGLRYTF. The DNA for the CDR3 is TGTGCCAGCAGCCTCGTGGGGGGCCACTTGGGCTTGCGATACACCTTC.

J is TRBJ1-2 and V is TRBV28; a weak D match, TRBD1 (6 bases). V was shortened by 5 bases and J by 7 bases, with 11 bases between the two germline ends. In germline, CDR1 is MDHEN, CDR2 SYDVKM. This CDR3 spans 12 amino acids. CDR3 sequence: CASSGGGTGYTF. For the CDR3, the DNA is TGTGCCAGCAGTGGAGGGGGTACTGGCTACACCTTC.

This chain connects TRBV6-5 to TRBJ2-1; D perhaps matches TRBD1 (5 bases). Germline lookup yields CDR1 MNHEY and CDR2 SVGAGI. Trimming took 6 bases from V and 4 from J, leaving 7 bases between them. This CDR3 contains 12 residues. The chain's CDR3 is CASSKGYNEQFF. In nucleotides, the CDR3 is TGTGCCAGCAGCAAGGGGTACAATGAGCAGTTCTTC.

The rearrangement joins TRBV28 to TRBJ2-7; TRBD2 aligns across 8 bases. V dropped 4 bases and J dropped 5; count of bases not matched to a gene: 10. Germline V CDR1 and CDR2: MDHEN, SYDVKM. The CDR3 consists of 15 residues. Here the CDR3 reads CASSSASGSHHEQYF. The CDR3 DNA reads TGTGCCAGCAGTTCGGCTAGCGGGTCACACCACGAGCAGTACTTC.

The CDR3 nucleotides read TGCGCCAGCAGCCAAGATTCCGTGTTGAGGAACACTGAAGCTTTCTTT. Amino acids: CASSQDSVLRNTEAFF. This chain connects TRBV4-3 to TRBJ1-1; D is ambiguous. CDR1 and CDR2 from the germline V gene are LGHNA and YSLEER. The CDR3 extends over 16 amino acids. Between the trimmed V and J ends, which lost 0 bases and 1 base, there was a span of 12 bases.

The V call is TRBV7-9, the J call TRBJ2-7; TRBD2 might be the D (6 bases). Germline assignment: CDR1 SEHNR and CDR2 FQNEAQ (reference sequence). Trimming removed 3 bases from V and 1 base from J, with 13 bases in between. This CDR3 is 15 amino acids long. CDR3 sequence reads: CASSFHGGSSYEQYF. CDR3 sequence (DNA): TGTGCCAGCAGCTTCCATGGGGGGTCGTCCTACGAGCAGTACTTC. Variable domain in full (rest from reference TRBV7-9 and TRBJ2-7): DTGVSQNPRHKITKRGQNVTFRCDPISEHNRLYWYRQTLGQGPEFLTYFQNEAQLEKSRLLSDRFSAERPKGSFSTLEIQRTEQGDSAMYLCASSFHGGSSYEQYFGPGTRLTVT.

The rearrangement joins TRBV3-1 (or the pseudogene TRBV3-2) to TRBJ2-7, with D perhaps TRBD1 or TRBD2 (6 bases each). Per the germline V gene, CDR1 is LGHDT and CDR2 is YNNKEL (reference sequence). V dropped 7 bases and J dropped 3 bases, with 16 bases sitting between them. The CDR3 spans 14 residues. CDR3 in DNA: TGTGCCAGCAACTCAGGTGGGGGGCACTACGAGCAGTACTTC. This translates into CASNSGGGHYEQYF.

The chain joins TRBV18 to TRBJ2-1; D remains unclear. Trimming took off 3 bases at V and 5 bases at J, with 14 bases between the two ends. The CDR3 runs 15 residues. CDR1 and CDR2 (germline): KGHSH, LQKENI. CDR3: CASSPGMNFDNEQFF. In DNA, the CDR3 is TGTGCCAGCTCACCGGGGATGAACTTCGACAATGAGCAGTTCTTC.

V and J are TRBV5-1 and TRBJ2-7, with 8 positions matching TRBD1. The CDR3 covers 15 residues. The V gene's germline CDR1 is SGHRS and CDR2 YFSETQ. The junction had 7 bases not matched to a gene; V was cut back by 3 bases and J by 2 bases. CDR3 coding DNA: TGCGCCAGCAGCTATTTACAGGGGGGTCCCTACGAGCAGTACTTC. It yields the protein CASSYLQGGPYEQYF.

As regards this clone: Other DNA sequences in the same sample also yield this CDR3. The chain couples TRBV30 to TRBJ1-3; D not resolved. This CDR3 spans 12 amino acids. Germline CDR1 GTSNPN, CDR2 SVGIG (reference sequence). Deletions cut 4 bases from V and 1 base from J, with 5 bases between. CDR3: CAWTGSGNTIYF. The CDR3 DNA is TGTGCCTGGACGGGTTCTGGAAACACCATATATTTT.